This T cell receptor (beta chain) was obtained from a study of T cell repertoires in cytomegalovirus infection. In the study overall: Matching HLA type and CMV infection were both indicated by public TCR beta signatures. The study, taken as a whole, reports: The cumulative frequency of public TCR beta families distinguished individuals who carried CMV together with the relevant HLA. In two of eight donors, the top clonotype was HLA-C-restricted CMV-specific.

TCRdb re-called the reads through MiXCR, storing one row per CDR3 protein. The sample lists about 740,000 distinct CDR3 sequences; roughly 35% were seen once. As to this clonotype: The antigen is undetermined.

The junction had 5 bases not matched to a gene; V was cut back by 6 bases and J by 1 base. CDR3 length: 15 residues. Germline V gene lookup returns CDR1 LNHDA and CDR2 SQIVND (reference sequence). Input material: PBMCs. The rearrangement links TRBV19 to TRBJ2-4; 8 nucleotides match TRBD1. This sequence originates from a human donor in good health (CMV status not recorded). Some clones in this sample may be carry-over from other donors' samples. CDR3 bases: TGTGCCAGTAGGACAGGGGAACTGGCCAAAAACATTCAGTACTTC. Amino acid sequence: CASRTGELAKNIQYF.